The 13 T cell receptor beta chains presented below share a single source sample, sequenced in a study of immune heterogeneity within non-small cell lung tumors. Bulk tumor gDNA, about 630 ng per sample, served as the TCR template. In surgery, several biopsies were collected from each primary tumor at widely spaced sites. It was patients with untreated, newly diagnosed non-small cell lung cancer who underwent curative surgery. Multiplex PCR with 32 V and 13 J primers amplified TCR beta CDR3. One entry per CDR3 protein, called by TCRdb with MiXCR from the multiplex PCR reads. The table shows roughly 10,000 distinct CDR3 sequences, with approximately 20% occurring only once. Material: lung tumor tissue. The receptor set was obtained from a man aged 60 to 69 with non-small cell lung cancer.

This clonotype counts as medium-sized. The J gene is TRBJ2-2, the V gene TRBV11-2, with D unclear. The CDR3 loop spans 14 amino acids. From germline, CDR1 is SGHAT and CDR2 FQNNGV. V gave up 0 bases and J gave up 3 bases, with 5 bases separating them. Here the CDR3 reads CASSLDGYTGELFF. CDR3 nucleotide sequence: TGTGCCAGCAGCTTAGACGGATACACCGGGGAGCTGTTTTTT.

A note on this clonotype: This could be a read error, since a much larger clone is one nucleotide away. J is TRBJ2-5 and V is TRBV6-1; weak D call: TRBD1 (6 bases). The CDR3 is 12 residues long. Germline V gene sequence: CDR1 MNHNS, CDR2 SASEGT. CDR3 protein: CASKAGVETHYF. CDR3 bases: TGTGCCAGCAAGGCAGGGGTAGAGACCCATTACTTC.

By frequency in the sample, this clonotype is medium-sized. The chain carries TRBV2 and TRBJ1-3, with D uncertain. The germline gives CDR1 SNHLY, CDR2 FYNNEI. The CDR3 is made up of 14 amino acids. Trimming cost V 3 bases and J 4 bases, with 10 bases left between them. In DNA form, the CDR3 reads TGTGCCAGCAGTGAGAGGGCAGTCGGAAACACCATATATTTT. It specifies CASSERAVGNTIYF.

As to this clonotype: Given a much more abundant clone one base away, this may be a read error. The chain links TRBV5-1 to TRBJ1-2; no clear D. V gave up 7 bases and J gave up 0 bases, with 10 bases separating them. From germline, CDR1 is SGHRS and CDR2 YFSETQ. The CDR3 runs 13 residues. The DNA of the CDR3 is TGCGCCAGCGGCAGGAGAACTAACTATGGCTACACCTTC. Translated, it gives CASGRRTNYGYTF.

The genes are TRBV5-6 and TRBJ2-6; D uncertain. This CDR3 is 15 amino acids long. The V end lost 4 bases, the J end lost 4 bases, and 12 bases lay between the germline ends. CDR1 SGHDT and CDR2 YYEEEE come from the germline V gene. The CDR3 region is CASSVPQGGANVLTF. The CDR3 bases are TGTGCCAGCAGCGTCCCACAAGGAGGGGCCAACGTCCTGACTTTC.

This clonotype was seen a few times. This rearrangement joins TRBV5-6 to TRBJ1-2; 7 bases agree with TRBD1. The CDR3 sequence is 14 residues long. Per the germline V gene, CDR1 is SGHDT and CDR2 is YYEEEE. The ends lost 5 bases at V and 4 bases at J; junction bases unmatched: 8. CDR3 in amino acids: CASRGTGVGYGYTF. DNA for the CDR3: TGTGCCAGCAGGGGTACAGGGGTCGGCTATGGCTACACCTTC. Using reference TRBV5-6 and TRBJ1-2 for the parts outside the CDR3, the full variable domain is DAGVTQSPTHLIKTRGQQVTLRCSPKSGHDTVSWYQQALGQGPQFIFQYYEEEERQRGNFPDRFSGHQFPNYSSELNVNALLLGDSALYLCASRGTGVGYGYTFGSGTRLTVV.

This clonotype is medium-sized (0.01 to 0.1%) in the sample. As DNA, the CDR3 is TGTGCCAGTAGTATCCTTAGCGGAACTAGCACAGATACGCAGTATTTT. Translated, it gives CASSILSGTSTDTQYF. The V call is TRBV19, the J call TRBJ2-3, with D possibly matching TRBD2 (6 bases). Germline CDR1 LNHDA, CDR2 SQIVND (reference sequence). The CDR3 is made up of 16 amino acids. Trimming took off 3 bases at V and 0 bases at J, with 13 bases between the two ends.

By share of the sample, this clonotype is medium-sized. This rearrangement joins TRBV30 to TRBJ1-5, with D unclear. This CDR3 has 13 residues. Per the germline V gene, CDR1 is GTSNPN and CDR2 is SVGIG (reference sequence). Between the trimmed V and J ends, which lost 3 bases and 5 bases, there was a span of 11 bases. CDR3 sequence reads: CAWSGVFDQPQHF. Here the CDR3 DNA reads TGTGCCTGGAGCGGGGTGTTTGATCAGCCCCAGCATTTT.

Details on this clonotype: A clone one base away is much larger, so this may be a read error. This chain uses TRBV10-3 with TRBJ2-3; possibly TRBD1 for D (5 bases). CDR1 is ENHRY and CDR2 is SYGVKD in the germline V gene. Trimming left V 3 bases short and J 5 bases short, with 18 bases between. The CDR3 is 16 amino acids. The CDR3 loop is CAISEVRAAVEDTQYF. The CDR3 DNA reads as TGTGCCATCAGTGAAGTCAGGGCCGCCGTTGAAGATACGCAGTATTTT.

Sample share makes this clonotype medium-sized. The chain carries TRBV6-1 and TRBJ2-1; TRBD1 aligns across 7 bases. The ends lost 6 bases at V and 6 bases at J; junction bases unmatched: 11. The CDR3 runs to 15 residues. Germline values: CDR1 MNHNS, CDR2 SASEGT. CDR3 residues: CASSRDRQSANEQFF. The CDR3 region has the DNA TGTGCCAGCAGCAGGGACAGACAAAGCGCCAATGAGCAGTTCTTC.

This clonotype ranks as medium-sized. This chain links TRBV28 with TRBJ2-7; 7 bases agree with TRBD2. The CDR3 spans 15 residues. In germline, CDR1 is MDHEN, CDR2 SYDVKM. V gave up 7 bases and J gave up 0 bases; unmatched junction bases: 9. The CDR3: CASTSPRTSSYEQYF. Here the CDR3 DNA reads TGTGCCAGCACCTCCCCCCGGACTAGCTCCTACGAGCAGTACTTC. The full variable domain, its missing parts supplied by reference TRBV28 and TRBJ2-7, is DVKVTQSSRYLVKRTGEKVFLECVQDMDHENMFWYRQDPGLGLRLIYFSYDVKMKEKGDIPEGYSVSREKKERFSLILESASTNQTSMYLCASTSPRTSSYEQYFGPGTRLTVT.

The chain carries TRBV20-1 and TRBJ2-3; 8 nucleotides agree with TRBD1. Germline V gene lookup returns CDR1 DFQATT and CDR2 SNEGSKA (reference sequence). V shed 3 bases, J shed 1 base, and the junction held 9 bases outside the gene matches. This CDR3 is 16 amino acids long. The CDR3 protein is CSARGRGLYRTDTQYF. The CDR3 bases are TGCAGTGCTAGGGGCAGGGGGCTTTATCGCACAGATACGCAGTATTTT.

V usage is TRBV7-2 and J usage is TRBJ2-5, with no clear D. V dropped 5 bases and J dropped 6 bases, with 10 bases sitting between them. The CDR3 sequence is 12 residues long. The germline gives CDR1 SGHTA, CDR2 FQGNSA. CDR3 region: CASSVDSKTQYF. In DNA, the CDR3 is TGTGCCAGCAGCGTCGATTCGAAGACCCAGTACTTC.